Each of the 26 T cell receptor beta chains below was sequenced from the same sample in a study of blood T cell repertoires in COVID-19. TCRdb keeps only in-frame clones here, not all; method: immunoSEQ multiplex PCR. The table has 55,000 or so clones, 80% to 85% seen once; the top ten hold roughly 6.4%. Input material: peripheral blood. The receptor set was obtained from a human donor in a cohort sampled during active or convalescent COVID-19.

V usage is TRBV4-1 and J usage is TRBJ1-5, with TRBD1 matching over 9 bases. J was trimmed by 2 bases and V by 1 base; bases with no gene match: 3. The germline V gene has CDR1 MGHRA and CDR2 YSYEKL. This CDR3 is built from 16 residues. The CDR3 loop is CASSQGGTGRNQPQHF. CDR3 bases: TGCGCCAGCAGCCAAGGGGGGACAGGGCGCAATCAGCCCCAGCATTTT.

The chain employs TRBV30 and TRBJ2-7, with 11 bases that match TRBD2. V trimming: 1 base; J trimming: 4 bases; junction bases outside the gene matches: 6. The CDR3 loop spans 15 amino acids. Germline V gene lookup returns CDR1 GTSNPN and CDR2 SVGIG (reference sequence). The CDR3 spells CAWSALGLADYEQYF. The CDR3 bases are TGTGCCTGGAGTGCATTGGGACTAGCGGATTACGAGCAGTACTTC.

This sequence joins TRBV2 and TRBJ1-2; D is possibly TRBD1 (6 bases). The CDR3 spans 14 residues. V was shortened by 1 base and J by 2 bases, with 8 bases between the two germline ends. Looked up from germline, CDR1 is SNHLY and CDR2 is FYNNEI. The CDR3 DNA reads TGTGCCAGCAGTGAAGGGGGGCTAAACTATGGCTACACCTTC. This sequence encodes CASSEGGLNYGYTF.

The chain recombines TRBV9 with TRBJ1-1; D gene uncertain. The CDR3 is 12 residues long. CDR1 is SGDLS and CDR2 is YYNGEE in the germline V gene. V lost 0 bases, J lost 7 bases, and 7 bases lay in between. The CDR3 region is CASSVDGGEAFF. CDR3 in DNA: TGTGCCAGCAGCGTAGATGGCGGTGAAGCTTTCTTT. Based on the CDR3 plus reference TRBV9 and TRBJ1-1, the full variable domain is DSGVTQTPKHLITATGQRVTLRCSPRSGDLSVYWYQQSLDQGLQFLIQYYNGEERAKGNILERFSAQQFPDLHSELNLSSLELGDSALYFCASSVDGGEAFFGQGTRLTVV.

This clone rates as medium-sized. V is TRBV19 and J is TRBJ2-1; 11 nucleotides line up with TRBD2. The germline gives CDR1 LNHDA, CDR2 SQIVND (reference sequence). V was clipped by 0 bases and J by 8 bases; unmatched bases: 9. This CDR3 spans 17 amino acids. The CDR3 protein is CASSIDNSGGVADEQFF. The CDR3 coding sequence is TGTGCCAGTAGTATAGACAATAGCGGGGGGGTGGCTGATGAGCAGTTCTTC.

The chain uses TRBV7-2 and TRBJ1-1; D not resolved. This CDR3 spans 13 amino acids. Trimming removed 6 bases from V and 6 bases from J, with 14 bases in between. Germline lookup yields CDR1 SGHTA and CDR2 FQGNSA. The CDR3: CASSNPTGSEAFF. In DNA form, the CDR3 reads TGTGCCAGCAGTAATCCTACGGGGTCTGAAGCTTTCTTT.

With respect to this clone: At one end, the junction sequence differs from germline, possibly due to a read error. The chain employs TRBV9 and TRBJ2-1, with D possibly TRBD2 on 6 matching bases. Germline CDR1 reads SGDLS; CDR2 reads YYNGEE. The CDR3 consists of 11 residues. The CDR3 region has the DNA TGTGCCAGCAGCGGCCAGGGAGGTCGGGTCTTC. It translates to CASSGQGGRVF. The entire variable domain, with the rest obtained from reference TRBV9 and TRBJ2-1, is as follows: DSGVTQTPKHLITATGQRVTLRCSPRSGDLSVYWYQQSLDQGLQFLIQYYNGEERAKGNILERFSAQQFPDLHSELNLSSLELGDSALYFCASSGQGGRVFGPGTRLTVL.

In nucleotides, the CDR3 is TGTGCCAGCAGCAAAAGGTTCACGGCGAGGAATGAAAAACTGTTTTTT. Translated: CASSKRFTARNEKLFF. The V and J genes are TRBV21-1 and TRBJ1-4. TRBV21-1 is a pseudogene. CDR3 length equals 16 residues.

This clone was counted once. The chain employs TRBV7-9 and TRBJ2-4, with 7 bases matching TRBD1. The CDR3 spans 13 residues. Germline values: CDR1 SEHNR, CDR2 FQNEAQ (reference sequence). Germline trimming cut 5 bases from V and 6 bases from J; bases unmatched to any gene: 4. The CDR3 loop reads CASSLRQGNIQYF. CDR3 in DNA: TGTGCCAGCAGCCTGCGACAGGGAAACATTCAGTACTTC.

The chain links TRBV7-2 to TRBJ1-2; D not resolved. Germline V gene lookup returns CDR1 SGHTA and CDR2 FQGNSA. CDR3 length: 12 residues. Trimming cost V 4 bases and J 1 base, with 4 bases left between them. CDR3 region: CASSSYNYGYTF. For the CDR3, the DNA is TGTGCCAGCAGCTCTTATAACTATGGCTACACCTTC.

The chain links TRBV7-3 to TRBJ2-3; 10 nucleotides agree with TRBD2. This CDR3 has 14 amino acids. The germline gives CDR1 SGHTA, CDR2 FQGTGA. The ends lost 5 bases at V and 1 base at J; junction bases unmatched: 0. The CDR3 DNA sequence: TGTGCCAGCAGCCTAGCGGGGGGCACAGATACGCAGTATTTT. Translation gives CASSLAGGTDTQYF.

This clone was recorded a few times. This chain uses TRBV5-1 with TRBJ1-2; D may be TRBD1 (6 bases). The CDR3 totals 13 residues. Germline V gene data show CDR1 as SGHRS and CDR2 as YFSETQ. Trimming left V 0 bases short and J 8 bases short, with 11 bases between. The DNA of the CDR3 is TGCGCCAGCAGCTTGGGACAGGAGAGAGGCTACACCTTC. Encoded protein: CASSLGQERGYTF. Together with reference TRBV5-1 and TRBJ1-2, the CDR3 gives the full variable domain: KAGVTQTPRYLIKTRGQQVTLSCSPISGHRSVSWYQQTPGQGLQFLFEYFSETQRNKGNFPGRFSGRQFSNSRSEMNVSTLELGDSALYLCASSLGQERGYTFGSGTRLTVV.

The count of this clone is one. The chain is built from TRBV19 and TRBJ1-2; 7 nucleotides line up with TRBD1. Germline loops: CDR1 LNHDA, CDR2 SQIVND (reference sequence). The CDR3 loop spans 16 amino acids. The J segment lost 2 bases and the V segment lost 8 bases, leaving 14 bases of the junction unmatched. The CDR3 loop reads CASQGGPGMINYGYTF. In DNA, the CDR3 is TGTGCCAGTCAGGGGGGACCGGGAATGATAAACTATGGCTACACCTTC.

This CDR3 reads CASSPSPGQGYGYTF. CDR3 nucleotide sequence: TGTGCCAGCTCACCTTCCCCGGGACAGGGCTATGGCTACACCTTC. V usage is TRBV18 and J usage is TRBJ1-2; 9 bases are a match to TRBD1. This CDR3 contains 15 residues. CDR1 and CDR2 (germline): KGHSH, LQKENI. The ends lost 3 bases at V and 4 bases at J; junction bases unmatched: 6.

Of note for this clone: This sample also contains other DNA sequences that code for the same CDR3. In DNA, the CDR3 is TGCAGCGTTGAAGGGGCAGGTGGAAACACCATATATTTT. Protein product: CSVEGAGGNTIYF. V and J are TRBV29-1 and TRBJ1-3; D is ambiguous. Trimming cost V 1 base and J 3 bases, with 7 bases left between them. This CDR3 contains 13 residues. Looked up from germline, CDR1 is SQVTM and CDR2 is ANQGSEA.

This clone was found once. The chain couples TRBV6-1 to TRBJ1-2, with a weak D call TRBD1 (5 bases). V was pared by 0 bases and J by 6 bases, with 11 bases between. The CDR3 totals 14 residues. CDR1 is MNHNS and CDR2 is SASEGT in the germline V gene. The CDR3 DNA reads TGTGCCAGCAGTGAAGCTGGGGGGTTGGATGGCTACACCTTC. Translation: CASSEAGGLDGYTF.

The CDR3 sequence is CASSVLAGETQYF. Written as DNA, the CDR3 is TGTGCCAGCAGTGTACTAGCGGGGGAGACCCAGTACTTC. The chain uses TRBV2 and TRBJ2-5, with 10 positions matching TRBD2. CDR1 SNHLY and CDR2 FYNNEI come from the germline V gene. This CDR3 has 13 residues. Unmatched junction bases numbered 1, after V lost 4 bases and J lost 5 bases.

This rearrangement joins TRBV5-1 to TRBJ1-5; D is possibly TRBD1 (5 bases). V gave up 4 bases and J gave up 6 bases, with 17 bases separating them. The germline gives CDR1 SGHRS, CDR2 YFSETQ. The CDR3 totals 15 residues. This CDR3 reads CASSPGGGLGQPQHF. DNA for the CDR3: TGCGCCAGCAGCCCCGGGGGAGGGCTGGGTCAGCCCCAGCATTTT.

The V gene is TRBV5-4, the J gene TRBJ1-1; the match to TRBD1 covers 8 bases. The CDR3 length is 13 residues. V lost 2 bases to trimming and J lost 6 bases; unmatched junction nucleotides: 3. CDR1 and CDR2 from the germline V gene are SGHNT and YYREEE (reference sequence). CDR3: CASSFQGAPEAFF. The CDR3 DNA follows: TGTGCCAGCAGCTTCCAGGGGGCCCCTGAAGCTTTCTTT. Looking up the rest from reference TRBV5-4 and TRBJ1-1 gives the full variable domain: ETGVTQSPTHLIKTRGQQVTLRCSSQSGHNTVSWYQQALGQGPQFIFQYYREEENGRGNFPPRFSGLQFPNYSSELNVNALELDDSALYLCASSFQGAPEAFFGQGTRLTVV.

The chain uses TRBV11-2 and TRBJ2-1, with 16 bases lining up with TRBD2. This CDR3 spans 14 amino acids. The J segment lost 14 bases and the V segment lost 4 bases, leaving 5 bases of the junction unmatched. Germline V gives CDR1 SGHAT, CDR2 FQNNGV. The CDR3: CASSSGTSGGAKFF. DNA of the CDR3: TGTGCCAGCAGCTCCGGGACTAGCGGGGGGGCCAAGTTCTTC.

The chain is built from TRBV3-1 (or the pseudogene TRBV3-2) and TRBJ2-1; 7 bases align to TRBD2. The CDR3 consists of 18 residues. Germline V gene sequence: CDR1 LGHDT, CDR2 YNNKEL (reference sequence). After removal of 1 base from V and 2 bases from J, the junction contained 11 bases not matched to a gene. This chain's CDR3 is CASSQGVRRGGAYNEQFF. DNA of the CDR3: TGTGCCAGCAGCCAAGGGGTTAGACGGGGAGGGGCCTACAATGAGCAGTTCTTC.

This clone was recorded only once. This chain uses TRBV2 with TRBJ1-2, with D perhaps TRBD1 (5 bases). Per the germline V gene, CDR1 is SNHLY and CDR2 is FYNNEI. The CDR3 is 14 amino acids. The V gene lost 4 bases and the J gene lost 4 bases, with 13 bases spanning the gap. The CDR3 DNA reads TGTGCCAGCAGTGCGGGGGAGAGGGGCTATGGCTACACCTTC. It codes for CASSAGERGYGYTF.

The gene calls are TRBV5-6 and TRBJ2-1, with 8 bases identical to TRBD1. Per the germline V gene, CDR1 is SGHDT and CDR2 is YYEEEE. Trimming at V came to 6 bases and at J to 6 bases, leaving 5 bases not matched to a gene. CDR3 length: 13 residues. The CDR3 DNA reads as TGTGCCAGCACCCTGGACAGGGTCAATGAGCAGTTCTTC. Its translation is CASTLDRVNEQFF.

The chain is built from TRBV6-1 and TRBJ1-2; possible D gene TRBD1, 5 bases. V was shortened by 3 bases and J by 3 bases, with 14 bases between the two germline ends. The germline V gene encodes CDR1 MNHNS and CDR2 SASEGT. The CDR3 spans 15 residues. The CDR3 loop reads CASSELGGSDYGYTF. CDR3 DNA sequence: TGTGCCAGCAGTGAGTTGGGGGGTTCTGACTATGGCTACACCTTC.

The chain combines TRBV6-5 with TRBJ2-7, with 7 bases aligning to TRBD2. Germline V gives CDR1 MNHEY, CDR2 SVGAGI. The CDR3 is 14 residues long. Trimming took 8 bases from V and 0 from J; bases not matched to a gene: 7. CDR3 coding DNA: TGTGCCAGCTCAATGGGGGGGAACTCCTACGAGCAGTACTTC. Translating gives CASSMGGNSYEQYF.

This chain links TRBV19 with TRBJ2-7; 7 bases line up with TRBD1. Germline V lookup: CDR1 LNHDA, CDR2 SQIVND (reference sequence). The trim removed 8 bases at V and 5 bases at J, leaving 6 bases unmatched. This CDR3 comprises 12 residues. Here the CDR3 reads CASRQGMHEQYF. CDR3 DNA sequence: TGTGCCAGTCGACAGGGAATGCACGAGCAGTACTTC.